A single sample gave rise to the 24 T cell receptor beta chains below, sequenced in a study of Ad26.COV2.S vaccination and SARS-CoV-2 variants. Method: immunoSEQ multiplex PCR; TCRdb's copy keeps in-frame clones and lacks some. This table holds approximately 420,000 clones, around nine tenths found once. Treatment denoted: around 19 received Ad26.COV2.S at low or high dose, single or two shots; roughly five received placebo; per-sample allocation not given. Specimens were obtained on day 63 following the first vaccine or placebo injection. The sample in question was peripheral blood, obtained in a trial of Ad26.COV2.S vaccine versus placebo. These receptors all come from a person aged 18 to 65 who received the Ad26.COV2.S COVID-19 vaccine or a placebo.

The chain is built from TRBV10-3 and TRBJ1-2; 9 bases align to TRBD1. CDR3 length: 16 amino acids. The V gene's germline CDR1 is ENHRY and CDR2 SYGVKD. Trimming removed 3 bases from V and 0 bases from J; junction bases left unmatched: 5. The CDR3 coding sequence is TGTGCCATCAGTGAAGGACGGACAGGGGCTAACTATGGCTACACCTTC. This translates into CAISEGRTGANYGYTF.

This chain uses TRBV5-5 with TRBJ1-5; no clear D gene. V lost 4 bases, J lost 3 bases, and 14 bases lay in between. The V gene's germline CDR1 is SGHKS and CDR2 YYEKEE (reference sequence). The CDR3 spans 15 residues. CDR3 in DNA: TGTGCCAGCAGCGGAAGCGCAGGTATCAATCAGCCCCAGCATTTT. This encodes CASSGSAGINQPQHF.

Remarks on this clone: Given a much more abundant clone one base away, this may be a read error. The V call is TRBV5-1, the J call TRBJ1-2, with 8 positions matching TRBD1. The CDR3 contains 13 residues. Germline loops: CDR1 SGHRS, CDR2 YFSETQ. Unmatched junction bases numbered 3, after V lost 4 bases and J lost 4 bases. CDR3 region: CASSATGAYGYTF. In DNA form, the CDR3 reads TGCGCCAGCAGCGCGACAGGGGCCTATGGCTACACCTTC.

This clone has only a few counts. In DNA form, the CDR3 reads TGTGCCAGCAGCCAAGATCTCTGGACAGATACGCAGTATTTT. Translated: CASSQDLWTDTQYF. The chain joins TRBV3-1 (or the pseudogene TRBV3-2) to TRBJ2-3; D call uncertain. V lost 0 bases to trimming and J lost 3 bases, with 7 bases between them. CDR3 length: 14 residues. Germline CDR1 LGHDT, CDR2 YNNKEL (reference sequence).

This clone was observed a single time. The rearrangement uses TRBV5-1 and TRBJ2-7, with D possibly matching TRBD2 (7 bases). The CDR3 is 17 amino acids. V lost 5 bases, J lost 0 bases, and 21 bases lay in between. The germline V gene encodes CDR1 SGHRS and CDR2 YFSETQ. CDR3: CASRRGVGRGLSYEQYF. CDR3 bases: TGCGCCAGCAGGAGGGGAGTAGGGCGGGGGCTCTCCTACGAGCAGTACTTC.

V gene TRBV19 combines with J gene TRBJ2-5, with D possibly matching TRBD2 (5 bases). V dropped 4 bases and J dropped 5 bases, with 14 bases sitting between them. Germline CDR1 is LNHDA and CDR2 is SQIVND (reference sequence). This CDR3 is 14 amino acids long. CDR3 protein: CASSTSSSGETQYF. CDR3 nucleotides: TGTGCCAGTAGTACAAGCTCGTCGGGGGAGACCCAGTACTTC.

CDR3: CASSDRSGASGELFF. The DNA of the CDR3 is TGTGCCAGTAGTGACCGTAGCGGGGCCTCCGGGGAGCTGTTTTTT. The chain couples TRBV19 to TRBJ2-2; 8 bases are a match to TRBD2. V lost 5 bases, J lost 6 bases, and 8 bases stayed unmatched. Per germline, CDR1 LNHDA and CDR2 SQIVND (reference sequence). This CDR3 is 15 amino acids long.

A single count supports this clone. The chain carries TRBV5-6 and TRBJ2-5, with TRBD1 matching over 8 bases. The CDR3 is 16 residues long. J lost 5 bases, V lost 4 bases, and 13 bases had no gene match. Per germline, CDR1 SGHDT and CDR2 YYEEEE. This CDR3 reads CASSTLDRALWETQYF. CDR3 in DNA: TGTGCCAGCAGCACTCTGGACAGGGCTTTATGGGAGACCCAGTACTTC.

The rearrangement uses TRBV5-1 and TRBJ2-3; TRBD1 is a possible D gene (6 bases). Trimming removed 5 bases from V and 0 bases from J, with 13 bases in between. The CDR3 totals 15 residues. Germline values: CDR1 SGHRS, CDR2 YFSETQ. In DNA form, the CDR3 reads TGCGCCAGCAGGGAGTCGGGACACAGCACAGATACGCAGTATTTT. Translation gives CASRESGHSTDTQYF.

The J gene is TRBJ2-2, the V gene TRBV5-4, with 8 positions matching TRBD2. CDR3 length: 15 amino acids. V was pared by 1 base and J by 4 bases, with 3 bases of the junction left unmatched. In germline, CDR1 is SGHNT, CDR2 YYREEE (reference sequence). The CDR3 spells CASSLRGGGTGELFF. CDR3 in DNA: TGTGCCAGCAGCTTGCGGGGGGGCGGCACCGGGGAGCTGTTTTTT.

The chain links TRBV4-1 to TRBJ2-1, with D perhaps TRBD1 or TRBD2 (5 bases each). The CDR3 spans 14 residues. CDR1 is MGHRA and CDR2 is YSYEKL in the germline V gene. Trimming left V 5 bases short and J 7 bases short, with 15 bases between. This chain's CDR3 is CASSNWGPRNEQFF. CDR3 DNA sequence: TGCGCCAGCAGCAATTGGGGACCCAGAAATGAGCAGTTCTTC.

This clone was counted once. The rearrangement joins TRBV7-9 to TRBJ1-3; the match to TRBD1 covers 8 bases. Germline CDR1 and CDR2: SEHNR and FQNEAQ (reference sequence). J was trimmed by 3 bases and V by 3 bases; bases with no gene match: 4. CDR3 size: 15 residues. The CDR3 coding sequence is TGTGCCAGCAGCTTTCAGGGGGCGTTTGGAAACACCATATATTTT. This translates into CASSFQGAFGNTIYF.

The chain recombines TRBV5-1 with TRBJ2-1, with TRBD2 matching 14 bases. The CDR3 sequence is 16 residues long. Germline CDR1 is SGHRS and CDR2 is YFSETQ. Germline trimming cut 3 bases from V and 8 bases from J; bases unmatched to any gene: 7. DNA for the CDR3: TGCGCCAGCAGCTGGACTAGCGGGGGGTTCGGCGATGAGCAGTTCTTC. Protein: CASSWTSGGFGDEQFF. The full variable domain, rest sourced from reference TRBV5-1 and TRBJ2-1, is KAGVTQTPRYLIKTRGQQVTLSCSPISGHRSVSWYQQTPGQGLQFLFEYFSETQRNKGNFPGRFSGRQFSNSRSEMNVSTLELGDSALYLCASSWTSGGFGDEQFFGPGTRLTVL.

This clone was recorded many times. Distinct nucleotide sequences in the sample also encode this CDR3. Here the CDR3 reads CASSLLDRGGETQYF. The CDR3 region has the DNA TGCGCCAGCAGCCTTCTCGACAGGGGAGGTGAGACCCAGTACTTC. This chain links TRBV4-1 with TRBJ2-5; 8 bases are a match to TRBD1. After removal of 4 bases from V and 5 bases from J, the junction contained 9 bases not matched to a gene. There are 15 residues in the CDR3. Germline V gene data show CDR1 as MGHRA and CDR2 as YSYEKL.

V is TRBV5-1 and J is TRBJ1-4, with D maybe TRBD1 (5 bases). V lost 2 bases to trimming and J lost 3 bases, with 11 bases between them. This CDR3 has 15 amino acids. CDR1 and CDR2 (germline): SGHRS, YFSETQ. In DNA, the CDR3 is TGCGCCAGCAGCTTTTTGGGGCTGCCTAATGAAAAACTGTTTTTT. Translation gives CASSFLGLPNEKLFF.

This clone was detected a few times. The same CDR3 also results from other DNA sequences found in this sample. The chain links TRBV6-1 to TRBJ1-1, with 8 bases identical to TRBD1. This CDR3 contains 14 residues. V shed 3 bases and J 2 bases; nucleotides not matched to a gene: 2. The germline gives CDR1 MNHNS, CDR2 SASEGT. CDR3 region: CASSEGTGNTEAFF. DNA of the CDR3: TGTGCCAGCAGTGAGGGGACAGGTAACACTGAAGCTTTCTTT.

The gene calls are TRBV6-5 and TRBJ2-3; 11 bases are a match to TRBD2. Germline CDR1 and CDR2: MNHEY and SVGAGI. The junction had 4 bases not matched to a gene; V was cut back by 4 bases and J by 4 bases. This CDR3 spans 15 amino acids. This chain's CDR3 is CASSLLAGEPDTQYF. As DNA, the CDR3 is TGTGCCAGCAGTTTACTAGCGGGGGAACCAGATACGCAGTATTTT.

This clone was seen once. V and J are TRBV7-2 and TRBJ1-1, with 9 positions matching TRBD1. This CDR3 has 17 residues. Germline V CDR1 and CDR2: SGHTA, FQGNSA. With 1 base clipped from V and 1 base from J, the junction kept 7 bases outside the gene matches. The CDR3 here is CASSLDSPGQGNTEAFF. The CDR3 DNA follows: TGTGCCAGCAGCTTAGATAGTCCGGGACAGGGGAACACTGAAGCTTTCTTT.

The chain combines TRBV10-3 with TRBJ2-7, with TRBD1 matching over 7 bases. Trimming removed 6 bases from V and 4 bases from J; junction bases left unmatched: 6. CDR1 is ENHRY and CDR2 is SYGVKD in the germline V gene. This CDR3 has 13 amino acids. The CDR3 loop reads CAIRVDRDYEQYF. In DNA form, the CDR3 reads TGTGCCATCAGGGTAGACAGGGATTACGAGCAGTACTTC.

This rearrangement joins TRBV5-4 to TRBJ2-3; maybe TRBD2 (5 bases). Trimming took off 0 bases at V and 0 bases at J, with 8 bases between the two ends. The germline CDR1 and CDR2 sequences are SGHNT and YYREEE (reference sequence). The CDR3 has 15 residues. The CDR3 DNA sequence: TGTGCCAGCAGCTTGGATGCGGGTAGCACAGATACGCAGTATTTT. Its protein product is CASSLDAGSTDTQYF.

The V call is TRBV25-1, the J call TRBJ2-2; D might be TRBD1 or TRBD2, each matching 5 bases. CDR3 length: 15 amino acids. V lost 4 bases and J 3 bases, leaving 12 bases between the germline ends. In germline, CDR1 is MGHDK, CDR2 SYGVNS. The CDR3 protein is CASSASGTYTGELFF. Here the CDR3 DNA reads TGTGCCAGCAGTGCATCCGGGACGTACACCGGGGAGCTGTTTTTT.

The CDR3 here is CASSFSTQGAAYEQYF. CDR3 nucleotides: TGTGCCAGCAGTTTCTCTACCCAGGGGGCTGCCTACGAGCAGTACTTC. The chain couples TRBV6-6 to TRBJ2-7; 8 bases match TRBD1. Germline V gene sequence: CDR1 MNHNY, CDR2 SVGAGI (reference sequence). V was pared by 4 bases and J by 2 bases, with 10 bases of the junction left unmatched. The CDR3 totals 16 residues.

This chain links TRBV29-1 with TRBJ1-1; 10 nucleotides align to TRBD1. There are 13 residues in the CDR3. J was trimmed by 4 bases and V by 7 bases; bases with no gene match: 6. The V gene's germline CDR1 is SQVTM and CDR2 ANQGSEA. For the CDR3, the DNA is TGCAGCGCAACGACAGGGGGCCTCACTGAAGCTTTCTTT. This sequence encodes CSATTGGLTEAFF.

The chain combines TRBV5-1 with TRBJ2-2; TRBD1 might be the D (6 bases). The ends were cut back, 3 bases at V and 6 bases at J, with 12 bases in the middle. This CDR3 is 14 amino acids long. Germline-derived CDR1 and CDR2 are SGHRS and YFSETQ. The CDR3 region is CASSSTQGPGELFF. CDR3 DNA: TGCGCCAGCAGCTCAACACAGGGACCCGGGGAGCTGTTTTTT.